This TCR beta chain was documented in a study of cytomegalovirus exposure and HLA in healthy donors. Background on the study: A later analysis reported the same platform for the 90 to 150 validation repertoires and the 666 first-cohort repertoires.

There are a few counts of this clone. Clones were read by immunoSEQ multiplex PCR, and TCRdb kept only the in-frame ones, dropping some. The top ten clones hold roughly 0.75% of a sample with hundreds of thousands of clones, 75% to 90% of them seen once. V was clipped by 3 bases and J by 8 bases; unmatched bases: 6. This CDR3 has 13 amino acids. Germline CDR1 reads MNHEY; CDR2 reads SVGAGI. What was sequenced was PBMCs. The chain recombines TRBV6-5 with TRBJ1-2; TRBD1 aligns across 7 bases. This clonotype was sampled from a woman between 18 and 29 years old in good health and CMV-seronegative. CDR3 nucleotides: TGTGCCAGCAGTTATTCAGGGGGAGACGGCTACACCTTC. It encodes CASSYSGGDGYTF.